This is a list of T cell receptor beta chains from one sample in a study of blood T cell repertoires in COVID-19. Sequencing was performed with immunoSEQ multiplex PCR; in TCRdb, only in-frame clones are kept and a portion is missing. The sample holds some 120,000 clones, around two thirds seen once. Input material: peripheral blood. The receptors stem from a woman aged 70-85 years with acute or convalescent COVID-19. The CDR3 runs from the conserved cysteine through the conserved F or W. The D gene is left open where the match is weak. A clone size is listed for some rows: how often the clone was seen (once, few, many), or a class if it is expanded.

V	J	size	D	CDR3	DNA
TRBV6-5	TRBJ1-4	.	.	CASRSGVGEKLFF	TGTGCCAGCAGATCAGGGGTTGGGGAAAAACTGTTTTTT
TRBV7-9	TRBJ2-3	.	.	CASSLGGGGLSTDTQYF	TGTGCCAGCAGCTTAGGCGGGGGCGGCCTAAGCACAGATACGCAGTATTTT
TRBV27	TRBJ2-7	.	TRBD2	CASSSRLAGGLNEQYF	TGTGCCAGCAGTTCCCGACTAGCGGGAGGGCTTAACGAGCAGTACTTC
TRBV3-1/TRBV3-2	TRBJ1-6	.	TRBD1	CASSQGGQGHSPLHF	TGTGCCAGCAGCCAAGGGGGACAGGGACATTCACCCCTCCACTTT
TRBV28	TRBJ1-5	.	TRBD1	CASSYGQGEQPQHF	TGTGCCAGCAGTTATGGACAGGGTGAGCAGCCCCAGCATTTT
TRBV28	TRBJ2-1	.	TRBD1	CASNGQGREQFF	TGTGCCAGCAACGGACAGGGGAGAGAGCAGTTCTTC
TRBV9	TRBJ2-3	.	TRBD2	CASSVDRTSGLRTDTQYF	TGTGCCAGCAGCGTAGATCGGACTAGCGGACTACGCACAGATACGCAGTATTTT
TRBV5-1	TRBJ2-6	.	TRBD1	CASSGRTGESSGANVLTF	TGCGCCAGCAGCGGCAGGACAGGGGAAAGCTCTGGGGCCAACGTCCTGACTTTC
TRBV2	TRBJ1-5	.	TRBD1	CASSGTGGSQPQHF	TGTGCCAGCAGTGGGACAGGGGGCTCTCAGCCCCAGCATTTT
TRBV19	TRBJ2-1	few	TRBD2	CASSPLAGGVEQFF	TGTGCCAGTAGTCCCCTAGCGGGAGGGGTTGAGCAGTTCTTC
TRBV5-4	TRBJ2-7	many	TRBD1	CASSLAGTGRYEQYF	TGTGCCAGCAGCTTGGCCGGGACAGGGCGCTACGAGCAGTACTTC
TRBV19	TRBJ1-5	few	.	CASSLAGEGVWPQHF	TGTGCCAGTAGTTTGGCAGGGGAAGGCGTGTGGCCCCAGCATTTT
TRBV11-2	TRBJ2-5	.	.	CASSSNPSARQETQYF	TGTGCCAGCAGCTCCAACCCTAGCGCCCGACAAGAGACCCAGTACTTC
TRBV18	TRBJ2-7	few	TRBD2	CASSLLGTSGTEQYF	TGTGCCAGCTCACTATTAGGCACTAGCGGGACCGAGCAGTACTTC
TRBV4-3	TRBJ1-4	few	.	CASSQDSGKNEKLFF	TGCGCCAGCAGCCAAGATTCCGGGAAGAATGAAAAACTGTTTTTT
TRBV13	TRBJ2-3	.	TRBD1	CASSLEQGQFRTLSADTQYF	TGTGCCAGCAGCTTAGAACAGGGACAGTTTAGGACCCTTTCCGCAGATACGCAGTATTTT
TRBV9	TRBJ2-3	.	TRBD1	CASSAKGASDTQYF	TGTGCCAGCAGCGCGAAGGGGGCTTCGGATACGCAGTATTTT
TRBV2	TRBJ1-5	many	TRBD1	CASTKGQGSQPQHF	TGTGCCAGCACCAAAGGACAGGGGAGTCAGCCCCAGCATTTT
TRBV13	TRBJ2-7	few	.	CASSLSQRGSYEQYF	TGTGCCAGCAGCTTATCGCAAAGGGGCTCCTACGAGCAGTACTTC
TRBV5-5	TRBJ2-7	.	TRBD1	CASSFLGQGAGYEQYF	TGTGCCAGCAGCTTTTTGGGACAGGGAGCAGGGTACGAGCAGTACTTC
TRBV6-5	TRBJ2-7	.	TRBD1	CASRIPGQGSYEQYF	TGTGCCAGCAGAATCCCGGGACAGGGGTCCTACGAGCAGTACTTC
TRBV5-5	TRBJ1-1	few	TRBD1	CASSRQGNTEAFF	TGTGCCAGCAGCCGACAGGGAAACACTGAAGCTTTCTTT
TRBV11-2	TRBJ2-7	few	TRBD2	CASSLVLSGGYEQYF	TGTGCCAGCAGCTTAGTTTTGTCGGGAGGGTACGAGCAGTACTTC